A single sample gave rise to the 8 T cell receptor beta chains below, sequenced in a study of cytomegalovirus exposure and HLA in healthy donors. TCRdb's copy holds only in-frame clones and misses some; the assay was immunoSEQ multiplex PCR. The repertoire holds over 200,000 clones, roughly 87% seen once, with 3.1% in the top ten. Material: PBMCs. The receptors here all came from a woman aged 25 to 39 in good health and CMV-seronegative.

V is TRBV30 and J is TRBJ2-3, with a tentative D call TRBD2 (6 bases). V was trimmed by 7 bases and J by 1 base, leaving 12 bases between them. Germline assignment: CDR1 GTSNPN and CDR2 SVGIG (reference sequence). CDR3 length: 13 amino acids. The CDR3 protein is CALGLLGTDTQYF. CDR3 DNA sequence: TGTGCCTTGGGACTTCTGGGCACAGATACGCAGTATTTT.

Here the CDR3 reads CASSPSAVQETQYF. Here the CDR3 DNA reads TGCGCCAGCAGCCCGAGCGCAGTCCAAGAGACCCAGTACTTC. The chain employs TRBV5-1 and TRBJ2-5; D gene unclear. V lost 4 bases and J 1 base, leaving 11 bases between the germline ends. The CDR3 sequence is 14 residues long. Per germline, CDR1 SGHRS and CDR2 YFSETQ.

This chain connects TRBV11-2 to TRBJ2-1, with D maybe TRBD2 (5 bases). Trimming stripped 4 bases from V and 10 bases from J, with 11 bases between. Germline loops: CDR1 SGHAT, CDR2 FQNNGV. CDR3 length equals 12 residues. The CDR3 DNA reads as TGTGCCAGCAGCTCGTCGGAGCGGGAGCAGTTCTTC. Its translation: CASSSSEREQFF.

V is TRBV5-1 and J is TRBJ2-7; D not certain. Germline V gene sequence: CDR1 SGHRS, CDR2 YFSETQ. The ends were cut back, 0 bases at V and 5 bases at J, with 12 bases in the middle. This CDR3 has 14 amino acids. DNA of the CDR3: TGCGCCAGCAGCTTGGCGTCTAACCAAAACGAGCAGTACTTC. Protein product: CASSLASNQNEQYF.

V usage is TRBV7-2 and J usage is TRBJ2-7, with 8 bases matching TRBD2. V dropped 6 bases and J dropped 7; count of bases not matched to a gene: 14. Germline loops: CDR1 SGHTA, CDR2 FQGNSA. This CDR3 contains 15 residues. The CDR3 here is CASSLLREGFSEQYF. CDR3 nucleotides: TGTGCCAGCAGTCTCCTCCGGGAGGGCTTTTCTGAGCAGTACTTC.

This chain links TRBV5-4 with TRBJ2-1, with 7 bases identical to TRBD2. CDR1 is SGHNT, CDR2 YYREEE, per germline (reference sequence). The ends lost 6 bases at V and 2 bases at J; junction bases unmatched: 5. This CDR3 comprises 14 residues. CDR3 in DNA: TGTGCCAGCAACCCTAGCGGACCCTACAATGAGCAGTTCTTC. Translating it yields CASNPSGPYNEQFF.

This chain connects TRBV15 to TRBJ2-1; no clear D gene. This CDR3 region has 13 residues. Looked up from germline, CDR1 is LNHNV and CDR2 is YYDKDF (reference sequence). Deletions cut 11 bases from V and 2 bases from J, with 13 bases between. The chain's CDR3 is CAAALNTYNEQFF. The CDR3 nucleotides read TGTGCCGCGGCTCTAAATACCTACAATGAGCAGTTCTTC.

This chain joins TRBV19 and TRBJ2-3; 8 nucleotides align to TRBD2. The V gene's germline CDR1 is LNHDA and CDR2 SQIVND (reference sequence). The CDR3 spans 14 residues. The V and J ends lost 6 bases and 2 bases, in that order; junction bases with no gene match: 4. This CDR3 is CASSTSGHTDTQYF. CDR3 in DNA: TGTGCCAGTAGCACTAGCGGTCACACAGATACGCAGTATTTT.